The clone carrying this T cell receptor beta chain has a count of ten or more. Its antigen is not identified. This specimen comes from a study of spatial heterogeneity in lung cancer. Time point specified: sample taken at primary tumor resection. General study points: For expanded intratumoral alpha and beta TCRs, counts tracked tumor mutation counts. Ubiquitous and regional nonsynonymous mutation counts were tracked by ubiquitous and regional expanded TCR counts, respectively.

The CDR3 is 14 amino acids. Trimming cost V 7 bases and J 3 bases, with 15 bases left between them. Germline V gives CDR1 SNHLY, CDR2 FYNNEI. TCRdb recomputed calls from the 5' RACE reads with MiXCR, one row per CDR3 protein. The sample lists roughly 16,000 distinct CDR3 sequences; nearly 7% were seen once. This chain links TRBV2 with TRBJ1-1; no clear D. Specimen: lung tumor tissue, collected at surgery. This clonotype was sampled from a female donor with early-stage non-small cell lung cancer. CDR3 bases: TGTGCCAGCACTGCCGGGTGGTACGACACTGAAGCTTTCTTT. Protein product: CASTAGWYDTEAFF.